The clone carrying this T cell receptor (beta chain) was found many times. V was shortened by 4 bases and J by 7 bases, with 11 bases between the two germline ends. The CDR3 spans 12 residues. TCR beta CDR3 regions were amplified from RNA transcripts. The HTBI set primed first-round TCR CDR3 RT-PCR. TCRdb redid the calling of the multiplex PCR reads with MiXCR, one entry per CDR3 protein. Here the sample spans under 350,000 distinct CDR3 sequences, 25% to 30% being singletons. The source of the sample is a study of T cells in Graves' hyperthyroidism and ophthalmopathy. The sample comprised blood. The TCR sequence derives from a man aged 35 to 55 with Graves' hyperthyroidism that later progressed to Graves' ophthalmopathy. V gene TRBV12-3 or TRBV12-4 combines with J gene TRBJ2-7; D remains unclear. Here the CDR3 DNA reads TGTGCCAGCAGTTACGACCGAGGAGAGCAGTACTTC. Translated, it gives CASSYDRGEQYF.